These 32 T cell receptor beta chains were sequenced from one sample in a study of blood T cell repertoires in COVID-19. Clones were sequenced by immunoSEQ multiplex PCR, and TCRdb holds only the in-frame ones, with some missing. The sample consists of roughly 400,000 clones, around 90% of them appearing once. What was sequenced was PBMCs or T cells enriched from blood (not recorded which). Receptor source: a man aged 18-30 years who had recovered from COVID-19.

The rearrangement joins TRBV3-1 (or the pseudogene TRBV3-2) to TRBJ1-1; unclear D gene. The CDR3 is 14 amino acids. Between the trimmed V and J ends, which lost 3 bases and 0 bases, there was a span of 8 bases. Germline CDR1 reads LGHDT; CDR2 reads YNNKEL (reference sequence). The CDR3 nucleotides are TGTGCCAGCAGCCAGGAGGGTATGAACACTGAAGCTTTCTTT. This encodes CASSQEGMNTEAFF.

The chain carries TRBV5-1 and TRBJ1-2; perhaps TRBD1 as D (6 bases). The germline gives CDR1 SGHRS, CDR2 YFSETQ. CDR3 length: 14 amino acids. V was shortened by 3 bases and J by 7 bases, with 16 bases between the two germline ends. The CDR3 DNA reads as TGCGCCAGCAGCTCCCGAACAGGGTCTTTTGGCTACACCTTC. It is translated as CASSSRTGSFGYTF.

The rearrangement joins TRBV6-5 to TRBJ1-5; no clear D. The V gene's germline CDR1 is MNHEY and CDR2 SVGAGI. This CDR3 comprises 12 residues. V lost 6 bases, J lost 9 bases, and 12 bases lay in between. CDR3: CASSLGEGPQHF. The CDR3 DNA reads as TGTGCCAGCAGCCTTGGGGAGGGGCCCCAGCATTTT.

This clone was seen a handful of times. The J gene is TRBJ1-1, the V gene TRBV2; the match to TRBD1 covers 7 bases. The V segment lost 10 bases and the J segment 5 bases; nucleotides outside the gene matches: 10. This CDR3 is built from 13 residues. Germline CDR1 SNHLY, CDR2 FYNNEI. CDR3 bases: TGTGCCACCCAGAGACAGGGTTGGACTGAAGCTTTCTTT. Translating it yields CATQRQGWTEAFF.

J is TRBJ1-1 and V is TRBV9, with D hard to call. The CDR3 sequence is 14 residues long. Trimming removed 4 bases at V and 2 bases at J, with 12 bases between. The germline V gene encodes CDR1 SGDLS and CDR2 YYNGEE. The DNA for the CDR3 is TGTGCCAGCAGCCCGCAACTGGGCAACACTGAAGCTTTCTTT. Residues: CASSPQLGNTEAFF.

The gene calls are TRBV7-3 and TRBJ2-1; tentative D call: TRBD2 (6 bases). In germline, CDR1 is SGHTA, CDR2 FQGTGA. The V end lost 0 bases, the J end lost 4 bases, and 13 bases lay between the germline ends. This CDR3 is 16 amino acids long. The CDR3 loop reads CASSLTFGTAYNEQFF. The CDR3 DNA is TGTGCCAGCAGCTTAACGTTTGGGACTGCGTACAATGAGCAGTTCTTC.

V usage is TRBV3-1 (or the pseudogene TRBV3-2) and J usage is TRBJ1-5; D is perhaps TRBD1 (5 bases). The germline V gene has CDR1 LGHDT and CDR2 YNNKEL (reference sequence). The CDR3 is 15 residues long. Trimming pared 1 base from V and 6 bases from J, leaving 13 bases between. The CDR3 protein is CASSQVRGSGQPQHF. The CDR3 DNA reads as TGTGCCAGCAGCCAAGTACGGGGGTCCGGTCAGCCCCAGCATTTT.

V gene TRBV9 combines with J gene TRBJ2-3, with 11 bases identical to TRBD2. Germline lookup yields CDR1 SGDLS and CDR2 YYNGEE. The CDR3 spans 16 residues. Germline trimming cut 0 bases from V and 1 base from J; bases unmatched to any gene: 1. The CDR3 region has the DNA TGTGCCAGCAGCGTAGAGACTAGCGGGGGCACAGATACGCAGTATTTT. Translating it yields CASSVETSGGTDTQYF.

The genes are TRBV18 and TRBJ2-1, with D perhaps matching TRBD2 (7 bases). The CDR3 is made up of 15 amino acids. The ends were cut back, 3 bases at V and 3 bases at J, with 12 bases in the middle. Germline loops: CDR1 KGHSH, CDR2 LQKENI. CDR3 in amino acids: CASSPTGGFYNEQFF. The CDR3 coding sequence is TGTGCCAGCTCACCCACGGGGGGCTTCTACAATGAGCAGTTCTTC.

The chain links TRBV28 to TRBJ1-2, with unresolved D. The germline V and J ends were trimmed by 5 bases and 7 bases, with 8 bases remaining between them. Germline CDR1 MDHEN, CDR2 SYDVKM. The CDR3 is made up of 11 amino acids. CDR3 DNA sequence: TGTGCCAGCAGTCCGGAGGGTGGCTACACCTTC. Amino acids: CASSPEGGYTF.

CDR3 sequence (DNA): TGTGCCAGCAGCTTAACTCGTCGGGACTTCAGTGGCTACACCTTC. Encoded protein: CASSLTRRDFSGYTF. The rearrangement joins TRBV7-2 to TRBJ1-2; possible D gene TRBD1, 5 bases. Germline CDR1 reads SGHTA; CDR2 reads FQGNSA. The length of the CDR3 is 15 residues. V lost 2 bases, J lost 7 bases, and 17 bases lay in between.

The chain is built from TRBV6-1 and TRBJ1-5; D is uncertain. The length of the CDR3 is 13 residues. The V and J ends lost 5 bases and 0 bases respectively, with 5 bases between them. Per germline, CDR1 MNHNS and CDR2 SASEGT. Here the CDR3 reads CASSPLSNQPQHF. CDR3 DNA sequence: TGTGCCAGCAGTCCCCTTAGCAATCAGCCCCAGCATTTT.

The CDR3 spells CASSYQGLIGNTIYF. For the CDR3, the DNA is TGTGCCAGCAGCTACCAGGGTTTAATCGGAAACACCATATATTTT. The J gene is TRBJ1-3, the V gene TRBV9; the D gene is possibly TRBD1 (5 bases). V lost 4 bases and J 4 bases, leaving 15 bases between the germline ends. Germline loops: CDR1 SGDLS, CDR2 YYNGEE. The CDR3 totals 15 residues.

The V gene is TRBV6-5, the J gene TRBJ2-1; D is perhaps TRBD2 (5 bases). V lost 0 bases to trimming and J lost 4 bases, with 10 bases between them. The germline V gene has CDR1 MNHEY and CDR2 SVGAGI. The CDR3 length is 15 residues. CDR3 residues: CASSYSEGRYNEQFF. The CDR3 bases are TGTGCCAGCAGTTACTCCGAGGGTCGGTACAATGAGCAGTTCTTC.

This clone has only a few counts. This chain connects TRBV2 to TRBJ1-4; D gene ambiguous. The V and J ends lost 3 bases and 13 bases respectively, with 15 bases between them. The CDR3 has 13 residues. Germline values: CDR1 SNHLY, CDR2 FYNNEI. The CDR3 DNA reads as TGTGCCAGCAGTGAGGGTGACCGTGCGGGACTGTTTTTT. Translation: CASSEGDRAGLFF.

The rearrangement joins TRBV19 to TRBJ1-5, with D possibly being TRBD1 (6 bases). The germline gives CDR1 LNHDA, CDR2 SQIVND (reference sequence). The length of the CDR3 is 15 residues. Trimming pared 6 bases from V and 1 base from J, leaving 13 bases between. For the CDR3, the DNA is TGTGCCAGTAGCCCCACAGGGATCAGCAATCAGCCCCAGCATTTT. It specifies CASSPTGISNQPQHF.

CDR3 DNA sequence: TGTGCCAGCAGCCAGGACAGGGTAGCAACTAATGAAAAACTGTTTTTT. It specifies CASSQDRVATNEKLFF. V usage is TRBV6-4 and J usage is TRBJ1-4; 8 bases line up with TRBD1. Germline V gene data show CDR1 as MRHNA and CDR2 as SNTAGT. The CDR3 has 16 amino acids. After removal of 6 bases from V and 0 bases from J, the junction contained 6 bases not matched to a gene.

This clone was detected once. V gene TRBV5-6 combines with J gene TRBJ2-7; 8 nucleotides align to TRBD1. Unmatched junction bases numbered 6, after V lost 2 bases and J lost 5 bases. The CDR3 is 14 residues long. Germline-derived CDR1 and CDR2 are SGHDT and YYEEEE. The CDR3 sequence: CASSFLGQGDEQYF. The CDR3 coding sequence is TGTGCCAGCAGCTTCCTAGGACAGGGAGACGAGCAGTACTTC.

The chain joins TRBV11-3 to TRBJ2-7; no reliable D call. Trimming pared 0 bases from V and 3 bases from J, leaving 6 bases between. Looked up from germline, CDR1 is SGHNT and CDR2 is YENEEA. The CDR3 runs to 13 residues. The CDR3 DNA reads TGTGCCAGCAGCTTAGATGGAGACTACGAGCAGTACTTC. Translating it yields CASSLDGDYEQYF.

The V gene is TRBV24-1, the J gene TRBJ2-1; TRBD2 matches at 7 bases. The V gene's germline CDR1 is KGHDR and CDR2 SFDVKD. The V gene end was trimmed by 4 bases and the J gene end by 9 bases; junction bases not matched to a gene: 14. This CDR3 region has 16 residues. The CDR3 sequence: CATSEPERSGNSEQFF. The CDR3 DNA sequence: TGTGCCACCAGTGAGCCCGAGAGGAGCGGGAACAGTGAGCAGTTCTTC.

The chain is built from TRBV11-2 and TRBJ1-2; D remains ambiguous. This CDR3 has 13 amino acids. Germline V gives CDR1 SGHAT, CDR2 FQNNGV. V was cut by 3 bases and J by 8 bases, with 13 bases left in between. This chain's CDR3 is CASSFSGYGGYTF. In DNA, the CDR3 is TGTGCCAGCAGCTTTTCGGGGTATGGGGGCTACACCTTC.

The chain joins TRBV6-2 or TRBV6-3 to TRBJ2-3; 10 nucleotides line up with TRBD2. This CDR3 is 15 amino acids long. J was trimmed by 2 bases and V by 3 bases; bases with no gene match: 2. The germline V gene has CDR1 MNHEY and CDR2 SVGEGT. The CDR3 DNA reads as TGTGCCAGCAGTTATAGCGGGAGGAACACAGATACGCAGTATTTT. This encodes CASSYSGRNTDTQYF.

The chain combines TRBV28 with TRBJ2-5, with TRBD2 matching over 7 bases. CDR1 MDHEN and CDR2 SYDVKM come from the germline V gene. The J segment lost 5 bases and the V segment lost 8 bases, leaving 11 bases of the junction unmatched. The CDR3 extends over 14 amino acids. The CDR3 protein is CASVPGRVWETQYF. DNA of the CDR3: TGTGCCAGCGTGCCAGGGAGGGTTTGGGAGACCCAGTACTTC.

This clone showed up just once. The rearrangement links TRBV3-1 (or the pseudogene TRBV3-2) to TRBJ2-7, with D hard to call. Germline V CDR1 and CDR2: LGHDT, YNNKEL (reference sequence). The CDR3 length is 11 residues. V was clipped by 4 bases and J by 5 bases, with 6 bases between them. CDR3 nucleotide sequence: TGTGCCAGCAGCCGTAAGCACGAGCAGTACTTC. It codes for CASSRKHEQYF.

The chain couples TRBV5-5 to TRBJ1-1; 10 bases align to TRBD1. The germline gives CDR1 SGHKS, CDR2 YYEKEE (reference sequence). The CDR3 totals 16 residues. Trimming at V came to 1 base and at J to 6 bases, leaving 9 bases not matched to a gene. The CDR3 protein is CASSLLPGQGRAEAFF. The CDR3 nucleotides are TGTGCCAGCAGCTTGCTCCCGGGACAGGGGCGCGCTGAAGCTTTCTTT.

This clone occurred once. V gene TRBV29-1 combines with J gene TRBJ2-6; a weak D match, TRBD2 (5 bases). Germline V gene data show CDR1 as SQVTM and CDR2 as ANQGSEA. V lost 5 bases to trimming and J lost 3 bases, with 8 bases between them. This CDR3 spans 13 amino acids. The CDR3 protein is CSVSTSGANVLTF. CDR3 DNA: TGCAGCGTTTCCACTAGTGGGGCCAACGTCCTGACTTTC. Combining the CDR3 with reference TRBV29-1 and TRBJ2-6 gives the whole variable domain SAVISQKPSRDICQRGTSLTIQCQVDSQVTMMFWYRQQPGQSLTLIATANQGSEATYESGFVIDKFPISRPNLTFSTLTVSNMSPEDSSIYLCSVSTSGANVLTFGAGSRLTVL.

The V gene is TRBV15, the J gene TRBJ1-5, with D possibly matching TRBD1 (5 bases). Germline values: CDR1 LNHNV, CDR2 YYDKDF (reference sequence). This CDR3 is built from 15 residues. Trimming cost V 0 bases and J 7 bases, with 13 bases left between them. Here the CDR3 reads CATSRDHGGGQPQHF. As DNA, the CDR3 is TGTGCCACCAGCAGAGATCACGGGGGGGGACAGCCCCAGCATTTT.

CDR3 in amino acids: CASRSRASTDTQYF. For the CDR3, the DNA is TGTGCCAGCCGATCGCGGGCGAGCACAGATACGCAGTATTTT. This chain joins TRBV2 and TRBJ2-3, with a weak D call TRBD2 (5 bases). Per the germline V gene, CDR1 is SNHLY and CDR2 is FYNNEI. V dropped 8 bases and J dropped 0 bases, with 12 bases sitting between them. The CDR3 has 14 residues. Full variable domain (rest looked up from reference TRBV2 and TRBJ2-3): EPEVTQTPSHQVTQMGQEVILRCVPISNHLYFYWYRQILGQKVEFLVSFYNNEISEKSEIFDDQFSVERPDGSNFTLKIRSTKLEDSAMYFCASRSRASTDTQYFGPGTRLTVL.

The rearrangement uses TRBV9 and TRBJ1-1; tentatively, D is TRBD1 (6 bases). Germline assignment: CDR1 SGDLS and CDR2 YYNGEE. CDR3 size: 12 residues. With 0 bases removed from V and 9 bases from J, the gap between germline ends came to 9 bases. The CDR3 DNA reads as TGTGCCAGCAGCGTAGTAGGGGGACAAGCTTTCTTT. This sequence encodes CASSVVGGQAFF.

This chain uses TRBV27 with TRBJ2-7, with TRBD1 matching 9 bases. J gave up 6 bases and V 0 bases, and 6 bases lay outside the gene matches. Germline V gene sequence: CDR1 MNHEY, CDR2 SMNVEV (reference sequence). The CDR3 has 15 residues. CDR3 loop: CASSLSGQGGSEQYF. The CDR3 region has the DNA TGTGCCAGCAGTTTATCGGGACAGGGAGGAAGCGAGCAGTACTTC.

This chain links TRBV21-1 with TRBJ1-2; TRBD1, the table's D call, was not compared with the DNA. TRBV21-1 represents a pseudogene. CDR3 length: 12 amino acids. CDR3 region: CATPGTGKGYTF. CDR3 DNA: TGTGCCACCCCCGGGACAGGGAAAGGCTACACCTTC.

This chain links TRBV2 with TRBJ2-3; D may be TRBD1 (6 bases). The length of the CDR3 is 13 residues. Trimming took 7 bases from V and 6 from J, leaving 14 bases between them. Germline CDR1 reads SNHLY; CDR2 reads FYNNEI. Here the CDR3 reads CASTGMGADTQYF. The CDR3 nucleotides are TGTGCCAGCACGGGGATGGGGGCCGATACGCAGTATTTT.